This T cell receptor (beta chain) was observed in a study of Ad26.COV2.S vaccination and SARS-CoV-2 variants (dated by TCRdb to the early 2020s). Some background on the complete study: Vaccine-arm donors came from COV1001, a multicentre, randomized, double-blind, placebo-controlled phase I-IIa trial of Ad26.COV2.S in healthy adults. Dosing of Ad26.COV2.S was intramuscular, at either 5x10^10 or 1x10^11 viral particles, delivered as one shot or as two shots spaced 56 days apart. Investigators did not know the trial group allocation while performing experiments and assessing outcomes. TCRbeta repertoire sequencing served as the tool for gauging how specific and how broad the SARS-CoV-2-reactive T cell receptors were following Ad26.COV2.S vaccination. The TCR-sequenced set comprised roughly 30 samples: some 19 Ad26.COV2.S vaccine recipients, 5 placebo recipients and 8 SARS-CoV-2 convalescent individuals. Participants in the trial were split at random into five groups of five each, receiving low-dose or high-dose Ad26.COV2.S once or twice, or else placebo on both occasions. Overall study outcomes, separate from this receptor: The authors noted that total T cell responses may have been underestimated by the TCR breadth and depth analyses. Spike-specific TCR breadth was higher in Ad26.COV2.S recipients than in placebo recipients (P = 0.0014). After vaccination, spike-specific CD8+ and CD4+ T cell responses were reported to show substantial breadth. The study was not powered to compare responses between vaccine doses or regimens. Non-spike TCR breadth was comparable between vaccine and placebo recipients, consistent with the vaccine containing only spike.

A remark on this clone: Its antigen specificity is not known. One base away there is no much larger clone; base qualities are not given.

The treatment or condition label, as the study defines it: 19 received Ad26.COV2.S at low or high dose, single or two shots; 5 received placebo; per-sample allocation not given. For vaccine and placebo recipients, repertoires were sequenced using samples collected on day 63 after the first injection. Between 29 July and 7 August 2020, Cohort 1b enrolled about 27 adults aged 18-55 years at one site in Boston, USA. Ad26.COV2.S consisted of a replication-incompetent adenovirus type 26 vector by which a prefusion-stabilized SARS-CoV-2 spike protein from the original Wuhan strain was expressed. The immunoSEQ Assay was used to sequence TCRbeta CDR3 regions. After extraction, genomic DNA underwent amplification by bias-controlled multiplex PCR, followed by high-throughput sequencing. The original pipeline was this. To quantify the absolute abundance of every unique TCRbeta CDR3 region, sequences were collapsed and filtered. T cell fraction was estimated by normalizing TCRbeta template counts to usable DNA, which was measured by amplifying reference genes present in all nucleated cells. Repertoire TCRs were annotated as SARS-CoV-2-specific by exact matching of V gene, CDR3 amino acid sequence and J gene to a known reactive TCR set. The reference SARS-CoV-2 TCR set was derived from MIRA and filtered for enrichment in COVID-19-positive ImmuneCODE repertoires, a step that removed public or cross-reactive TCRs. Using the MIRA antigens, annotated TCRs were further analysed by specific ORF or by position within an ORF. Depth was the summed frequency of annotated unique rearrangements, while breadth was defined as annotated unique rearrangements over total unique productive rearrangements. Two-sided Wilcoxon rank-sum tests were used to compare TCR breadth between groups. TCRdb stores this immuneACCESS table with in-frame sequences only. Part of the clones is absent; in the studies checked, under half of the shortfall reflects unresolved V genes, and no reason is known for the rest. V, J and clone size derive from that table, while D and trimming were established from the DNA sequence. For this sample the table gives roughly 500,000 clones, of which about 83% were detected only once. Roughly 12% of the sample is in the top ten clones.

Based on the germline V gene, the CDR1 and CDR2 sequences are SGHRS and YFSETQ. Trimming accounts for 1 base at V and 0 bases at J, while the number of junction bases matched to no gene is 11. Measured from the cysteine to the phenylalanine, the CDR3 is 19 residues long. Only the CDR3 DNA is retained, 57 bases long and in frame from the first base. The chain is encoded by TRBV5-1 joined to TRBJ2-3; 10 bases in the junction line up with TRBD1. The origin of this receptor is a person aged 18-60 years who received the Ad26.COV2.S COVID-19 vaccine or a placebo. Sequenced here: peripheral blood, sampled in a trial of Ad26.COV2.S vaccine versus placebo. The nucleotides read TGCGCCAGCAGCTTGTTTCGGACAGGGGGACCTTCTAGCACAGATACGCAGTATTTT. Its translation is CASSLFRTGGPSSTDTQYF. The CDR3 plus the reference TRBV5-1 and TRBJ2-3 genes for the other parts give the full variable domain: KAGVTQTPRYLIKTRGQQVTLSCSPISGHRSVSWYQQTPGQGLQFLFEYFSETQRNKGNFPGRFSGRQFSNSRSEMNVSTLELGDSALYLCASSLFRTGGPSSTDTQYFGPGTRLTVL.